Below are 22 T cell receptor beta chains sequenced from a single sample in a study of technical replicates of blood from a few donors. Produced via immunoSEQ multiplex PCR; TCRdb's table is partial and in-frame only. The table shows approximately 70,000 clones, with roughly 98% occurring only once. The source material was T cells isolated from PBMCs. The receptors stem from a human donor in good health.

V usage is TRBV6-5 and J usage is TRBJ2-7, with TRBD1 identical over 7 bases. The CDR3 has 13 residues. The germline CDR1 and CDR2 sequences are MNHEY and SVGAGI. Trimming at V came to 6 bases and at J to 2 bases, leaving 4 bases not matched to a gene. In nucleotides, the CDR3 is TGTGCCAGCAGGGGACAGAATGCCTACGAGCAGTACTTC. Residues: CASRGQNAYEQYF.

This clone appeared a single time. The chain carries TRBV13 and TRBJ1-3; D not resolved. The CDR3 extends over 14 amino acids. Germline-derived CDR1 and CDR2 are PRHDT and FYEKMQ (reference sequence). V shed 5 bases and J shed 0 bases, with 8 bases lying between them. The CDR3: CASSVQSSGNTIYF. DNA for the CDR3: TGTGCCAGCAGCGTACAGAGCTCTGGAAACACCATATATTTT.

This clone is a singleton in its sample. The chain recombines TRBV6-6 with TRBJ1-6; 8 bases line up with TRBD1. The CDR3 is made up of 14 amino acids. CDR1 MNHNY and CDR2 SVGAGI come from the germline V gene (reference sequence). J lost 7 bases, V lost 6 bases, and 5 bases had no gene match. In DNA form, the CDR3 reads TGTGCCAGCAGGGGGGACAGGATGAATTCACCCCTCCACTTT. Translation: CASRGDRMNSPLHF.

This chain uses TRBV28 with TRBJ1-5; D unresolved. The V end was cut by 6 bases, the J end by 7 bases, with 16 bases between. The CDR3 sequence is 14 residues long. Per the germline V gene, CDR1 is MDHEN and CDR2 is SYDVKM. The CDR3 nucleotides are TGTGCCAGCAGGCCTGATGGGAGGATCCAGCCCCAGCATTTT. It specifies CASRPDGRIQPQHF. The full variable domain, its missing parts supplied by reference TRBV28 and TRBJ1-5, is DVKVTQSSRYLVKRTGEKVFLECVQDMDHENMFWYRQDPGLGLRLIYFSYDVKMKEKGDIPEGYSVSREKKERFSLILESASTNQTSMYLCASRPDGRIQPQHFGDGTRLSIL.

The table lists this clone with a count of one. The chain uses TRBV27 and TRBJ1-3; no definite D call. CDR3 length: 14 residues. The germline V gene encodes CDR1 MNHEY and CDR2 SMNVEV (reference sequence). The germline V and J ends were trimmed by 0 bases and 4 bases, with 7 bases remaining between them. In nucleotides, the CDR3 is TGTGCCAGCAGTTTATCGGGGAGGGGAAACACCATATATTTT. Translation gives CASSLSGRGNTIYF.

The chain uses TRBV27 and TRBJ2-7; TRBD2 matches at 13 bases. The J segment lost 1 base and the V segment lost 3 bases, leaving 3 bases of the junction unmatched. Germline V gene data show CDR1 as MNHEY and CDR2 as SMNVEV (reference sequence). The CDR3 consists of 16 residues. CDR3 residues: CASSFQGLAGSYEQYF. As DNA, the CDR3 is TGTGCCAGCAGTTTCCAGGGACTAGCGGGGTCCTACGAGCAGTACTTC.

This clone occurred once. The chain links TRBV30 to TRBJ2-7; the D gene is possibly TRBD2 (7 bases). The CDR3 has 13 residues. Trimming cost V 5 bases and J 3 bases, with 14 bases left between them. CDR1 and CDR2 (germline): GTSNPN, SVGIG (reference sequence). In DNA, the CDR3 is TGTGCCTGGGGGAGGGGAGGGGGCTACGAGCAGTACTTC. Translating it yields CAWGRGGGYEQYF.

In this sample, this clone turned up once. V and J are TRBV9 and TRBJ1-2, with TRBD1 matching 9 bases. Germline CDR1 SGDLS, CDR2 YYNGEE. Trimming cost V 0 bases and J 8 bases; bases outside gene matches: 11. The CDR3 has 16 amino acids. The chain's CDR3 is CASSVAWTGERGGYTF. CDR3 sequence (DNA): TGTGCCAGCAGCGTAGCTTGGACAGGGGAGAGAGGAGGCTACACCTTC.

CDR3 protein: CSARDISTNEKLFF. CDR3 DNA sequence: TGCAGCGCCCGGGACATTTCAACTAATGAAAAACTGTTTTTT. V is TRBV29-1 and J is TRBJ1-4; a possible D gene is TRBD1 (6 bases). The germline gives CDR1 SQVTM, CDR2 ANQGSEA. V was shortened by 7 bases and J by 0 bases, with 12 bases between the two germline ends. The CDR3 is 14 residues long.

The rearrangement joins TRBV11-2 to TRBJ2-7, with TRBD2 matching over 8 bases. This CDR3 has 10 amino acids. Germline assignment: CDR1 SGHAT and CDR2 FQNNGV. V dropped 6 bases and J dropped 9; count of bases not matched to a gene: 1. Here the CDR3 DNA reads TGTGCCAGCAGTGGGACTAGGCAGTACTTC. Its translation is CASSGTRQYF.

This chain uses TRBV29-1 with TRBJ2-1; D possibly corresponds to TRBD2 (6 bases). Germline CDR1 and CDR2: SQVTM and ANQGSEA. V lost 5 bases and J 8 bases, leaving 19 bases between the germline ends. This CDR3 contains 14 residues. The CDR3 nucleotides read TGCAGCGTTCGAACCGGGACTGGAGGGTATGAGCAGTTCTTC. This encodes CSVRTGTGGYEQFF.

This clone is a singleton in its sample. The rearrangement uses TRBV6-6 and TRBJ2-7; 7 bases align to TRBD1. The germline V gene encodes CDR1 MNHNY and CDR2 SVGAGI (reference sequence). V gave up 11 bases and J gave up 3 bases; unmatched junction bases: 7. The CDR3 runs 12 residues. CDR3 coding DNA: TGTGCCGAAACGGGACAGCACTACGAGCAGTACTTC. It encodes CAETGQHYEQYF.

The chain carries TRBV18 and TRBJ2-7; 8 bases agree with TRBD1. CDR3 length: 14 residues. V trimming: 5 bases; J trimming: 7 bases; junction bases outside the gene matches: 10. CDR1 and CDR2 (germline): KGHSH, LQKENI. The CDR3 protein is CASSGGQGSVEQYF. Here the CDR3 DNA reads TGTGCCAGCTCAGGAGGACAGGGTTCAGTTGAGCAGTACTTC.

This rearrangement joins TRBV9 to TRBJ2-3, with TRBD2 identical over 10 bases. V lost 0 bases, J lost 6 bases, and 7 bases stayed unmatched. This CDR3 region has 16 residues. From germline, CDR1 is SGDLS and CDR2 YYNGEE. The CDR3 DNA follows: TGTGCCAGCAGCGTAGTATCTAGCGGGAGTTATGATACGCAGTATTTT. This gives the protein CASSVVSSGSYDTQYF.

The gene calls are TRBV6-1 and TRBJ2-7, with 7 positions matching TRBD2. The CDR3 length is 14 residues. V lost 10 bases and J lost 2; bases outside the gene matches: 11. Germline V gives CDR1 MNHNS, CDR2 SASEGT. In DNA form, the CDR3 reads TGTGCCATCCAGGGTCAAGCGGGAACCTACGAGCAGTACTTC. This codes for CAIQGQAGTYEQYF.

This clone was seen only once. The chain couples TRBV18 to TRBJ1-2; D is undetermined. From germline, CDR1 is KGHSH and CDR2 LQKENI. The CDR3 extends over 16 amino acids. V shed 3 bases and J shed 7 bases, with 21 bases lying between them. The CDR3 is CASSPDPPRPSVGYTF. The DNA for the CDR3 is TGTGCCAGCTCACCCGACCCACCAAGGCCAAGCGTTGGCTACACCTTC.

This clone showed up just once. The chain is built from TRBV28 and TRBJ2-2; 14 bases match TRBD2. V was clipped by 6 bases and J by 9 bases; unmatched bases: 3. The CDR3 sequence is 14 residues long. In germline, CDR1 is MDHEN, CDR2 SYDVKM. As DNA, the CDR3 is TGTGCCAGCAGAGGACTAGCGGGAGGTTGGGAGCTGTTTTTT. Residues: CASRGLAGGWELFF.

The CDR3 spells CASSRGVRTGEVGAEKLFF. CDR3 DNA sequence: TGCGCCAGCAGCCGGGGTGTGAGGACAGGGGAAGTAGGGGCTGAAAAACTGTTTTTT. V usage is TRBV5-1 and J usage is TRBJ1-4; 9 nucleotides agree with TRBD1. This CDR3 region has 19 residues. The J segment lost 7 bases and the V segment lost 4 bases, leaving 20 bases of the junction unmatched. Germline CDR1 is SGHRS and CDR2 is YFSETQ. The complete variable domain, with remaining parts taken from reference TRBV5-1 and TRBJ1-4, reads KAGVTQTPRYLIKTRGQQVTLSCSPISGHRSVSWYQQTPGQGLQFLFEYFSETQRNKGNFPGRFSGRQFSNSRSEMNVSTLELGDSALYLCASSRGVRTGEVGAEKLFFGSGTQLSVL.

The rearrangement uses TRBV6-4 and TRBJ1-1; D not certain. Trimming shortened V by 4 bases and J by 1 base, and 4 bases separated the two germline ends. The germline V gene encodes CDR1 MRHNA and CDR2 SNTAGT. The CDR3 is made up of 12 amino acids. CDR3: CASSAGNTEAFF. CDR3 bases: TGTGCCAGCAGTGCCGGGAACACTGAAGCTTTCTTT.

The DNA for the CDR3 is TGTGCCAGCAGCTTGGCCCAGGGATCGAACTACTATGGCTACACCTTC. It yields the protein CASSLAQGSNYYGYTF. V and J are TRBV5-4 and TRBJ1-2; a possible D gene is TRBD1 (5 bases). Germline V gene lookup returns CDR1 SGHNT and CDR2 YYREEE (reference sequence). This CDR3 comprises 16 residues. V gave up 0 bases and J gave up 3 bases, with 15 bases separating them. The whole variable domain, remainder taken from reference TRBV5-4 and TRBJ1-2, is ETGVTQSPTHLIKTRGQQVTLRCSSQSGHNTVSWYQQALGQGPQFIFQYYREEENGRGNFPPRFSGLQFPNYSSELNVNALELDDSALYLCASSLAQGSNYYGYTFGSGTRLTVV.

The chain has TRBV29-1 and TRBJ2-3; 8 nucleotides line up with TRBD1. The V and J ends lost 7 bases and 4 bases, in that order; junction bases with no gene match: 13. The germline CDR1 and CDR2 sequences are SQVTM and ANQGSEA. This CDR3 contains 15 residues. In nucleotides, the CDR3 is TGCAGCGCCGACCGCCCGGACAGGGCGTCAGATACGCAGTATTTT. Translated, it gives CSADRPDRASDTQYF.

The chain uses TRBV30 and TRBJ1-2, with D unclear. Per the germline V gene, CDR1 is GTSNPN and CDR2 is SVGIG (reference sequence). V lost 2 bases and J lost 7, with 11 bases in between. This CDR3 comprises 12 residues. The CDR3 region has the DNA TGTGCCTGGAGTTTGGGTTCGGGTGGCTACACCTTC. Translated: CAWSLGSGGYTF.